The 10 T cell receptor beta chains below come from one sample, sequenced in a study of shared clonotypes between healthy human individuals. The protocol was immunoSEQ multiplex PCR, while the TCRdb copy is restricted to in-frame clones and leaves out a portion. The repertoire consists of 2 million to 2.5 million clones, with 85% to 95% occurring once and the leading ten covering roughly 0.36%. Specimen: naive CD4+ T cells from PBMCs. Subset noted: CD45RA+ positively selected. Source of these receptors: a man between 18 and 29 years old in good health. Some clones in this sample may be carry-over from other donors' samples.

The rearrangement links TRBV27 to TRBJ2-7; no definite D call. The V gene's germline CDR1 is MNHEY and CDR2 SMNVEV (reference sequence). Trimming cost V 5 bases and J 4 bases, with 18 bases left between them. The CDR3 is 15 residues long. CDR3 sequence: CASSKRQGLGYEQYF. CDR3 DNA: TGTGCCAGCAGTAAAAGACAAGGGTTAGGTTACGAGCAGTACTTC.

The chain has TRBV6-1 and TRBJ2-5, with 7 bases that match TRBD1. This CDR3 region has 13 residues. Trimming at V came to 8 bases and at J to 1 base, leaving 4 bases not matched to a gene. Per germline, CDR1 MNHNS and CDR2 SASEGT. The CDR3 DNA is TGTGCCAGCGAGAACAGGGGCCAAGAGACCCAGTACTTC. Its protein product is CASENRGQETQYF.

The rearrangement uses TRBV7-3 and TRBJ2-7; 7 bases fit TRBD1. Looked up from germline, CDR1 is SGHTA and CDR2 is FQGTGA. The CDR3 is made up of 13 amino acids. J lost 3 bases, V lost 4 bases, and 3 bases had no gene match. This chain's CDR3 is CASSSDRHYEQYF. CDR3 nucleotide sequence: TGTGCCAGCAGCTCGGACAGGCACTACGAGCAGTACTTC.

The chain combines TRBV6-5 with TRBJ2-3, with TRBD1 matching 7 bases. The CDR3 has 16 amino acids. With V trimmed by 4 bases and J by 0 bases, 7 bases remained unmatched. CDR1 and CDR2 (germline): MNHEY, SVGAGI. The CDR3 DNA follows: TGTGCCAGCAGTTCCAACAGGGGCGCTAGCACAGATACGCAGTATTTT. Translating gives CASSSNRGASTDTQYF.

The chain has TRBV29-1 and TRBJ2-3; 8 bases fit TRBD1. Trimming at V came to 6 bases and at J to 5 bases, leaving 7 bases not matched to a gene. The germline V gene encodes CDR1 SQVTM and CDR2 ANQGSEA. CDR3 size: 13 residues. As DNA, the CDR3 is TGCAGCGTGTGGACAGGGCGAGGAGATACGCAGTATTTT. This sequence encodes CSVWTGRGDTQYF.

V is TRBV9 and J is TRBJ1-5; possible D gene TRBD1, 6 bases. The CDR3 spans 16 residues. The germline CDR1 and CDR2 sequences are SGDLS and YYNGEE. The V and J ends lost 2 bases and 5 bases respectively, with 17 bases between them. This CDR3 reads CASSVGAGEGHQPQHF. CDR3 DNA sequence: TGTGCCAGCAGCGTTGGAGCAGGGGAAGGGCATCAGCCCCAGCATTTT. Variable domain in full (rest from reference TRBV9 and TRBJ1-5): DSGVTQTPKHLITATGQRVTLRCSPRSGDLSVYWYQQSLDQGLQFLIQYYNGEERAKGNILERFSAQQFPDLHSELNLSSLELGDSALYFCASSVGAGEGHQPQHFGDGTRLSIL.

V and J are TRBV6-6 and TRBJ2-1; 9 positions match TRBD2. After removal of 5 bases from V and 4 bases from J, the junction contained 3 bases not matched to a gene. The CDR3 spans 14 residues. The germline V gene encodes CDR1 MNHNY and CDR2 SVGAGI (reference sequence). This CDR3 reads CASSPSGDYNEQFF. In DNA, the CDR3 is TGTGCCAGCAGTCCTAGCGGGGATTACAATGAGCAGTTCTTC.

The chain links TRBV5-6 to TRBJ2-3; TRBD2 aligns across 11 bases. J lost 2 bases, V lost 10 bases, and 6 bases had no gene match. The CDR3 contains 14 residues. Germline V lookup: CDR1 SGHDT, CDR2 YYEEEE. The DNA for the CDR3 is TGTGCCTCGACTAGCGGGACCTTCACAGATACGCAGTATTTT. It specifies CASTSGTFTDTQYF.

This clone was detected a few times. Other DNA sequences in the same sample also yield this CDR3. V is TRBV18 and J is TRBJ1-5; the D is unclear. CDR1 and CDR2 (germline): KGHSH, LQKENI. Trimming shortened V by 3 bases and J by 7 bases, and 16 bases separated the two germline ends. The CDR3 contains 15 residues. The CDR3 nucleotides are TGTGCCAGCTCACCGACCCAAGGTGCTGGCCAGCCCCAGCATTTT. Residues: CASSPTQGAGQPQHF.

The chain joins TRBV10-3 to TRBJ1-1; D unresolved. There are 17 residues in the CDR3. V dropped 0 bases and J dropped 3 bases, with 17 bases sitting between them. The V gene's germline CDR1 is ENHRY and CDR2 SYGVKD. CDR3 loop: CAISESQNGIKYTEAFF. CDR3 nucleotide sequence: TGTGCCATCAGTGAGTCACAGAACGGGATTAAGTACACTGAAGCTTTCTTT.